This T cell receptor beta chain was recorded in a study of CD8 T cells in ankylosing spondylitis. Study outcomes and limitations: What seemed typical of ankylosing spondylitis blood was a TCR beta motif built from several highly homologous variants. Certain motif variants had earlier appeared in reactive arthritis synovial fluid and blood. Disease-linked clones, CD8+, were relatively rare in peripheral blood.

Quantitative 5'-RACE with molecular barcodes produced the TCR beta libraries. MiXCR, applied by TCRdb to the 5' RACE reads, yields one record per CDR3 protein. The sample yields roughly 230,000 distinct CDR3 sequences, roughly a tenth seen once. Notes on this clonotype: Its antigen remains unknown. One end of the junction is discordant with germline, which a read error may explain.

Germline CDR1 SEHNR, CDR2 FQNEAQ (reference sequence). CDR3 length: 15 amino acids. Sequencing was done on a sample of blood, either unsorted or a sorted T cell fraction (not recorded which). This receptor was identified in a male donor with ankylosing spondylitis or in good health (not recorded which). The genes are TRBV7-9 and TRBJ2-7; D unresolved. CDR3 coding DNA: TGTGCCAACAGCTTTAGTAAACTCGCCTCCTACGAGCAGTACTTC. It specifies CANSFSKLASYEQYF. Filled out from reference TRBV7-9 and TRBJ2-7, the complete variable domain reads DTGVSQNPRHKITKRGQNVTFRCDPISEHNRLYWYRQTLGQGPEFLTYFQNEAQLEKSRLLSDRFSAERPKGSFSTLEIQRTEQGDSAMYLCANSFSKLASYEQYFGPGTRLTVT.